The clone carrying this TCR beta chain has more than one count but fewer than ten. Antigen unknown. This record comes from a study of T cells in Graves' hyperthyroidism and ophthalmopathy. Broader study findings: Separation of ophthalmopathy from stable hyperthyroidism was achieved by a 13 V-J model. Most thyroid clonotypes that were expanded above 0.001 also turned up in blood.

Patients were excluded because of uncontrolled infection, other autoimmune disease, pregnancy or lactation. Using RNA transcripts as the source, TCR beta CDR3 regions were amplified. Carried out on the TCR CDR3, a first-round RT-PCR used the HTBI primer set. TCRdb analysed the multiplex PCR reads with MiXCR anew, one entry per CDR3 protein. The sample yields hundreds of thousands of distinct CDR3 sequences, about 45% seen once. Trimming took 1 base from V and 0 from J, leaving 7 bases between them. CDR3 size: 14 residues. Germline CDR1 SEHNR, CDR2 FQNEAQ (reference sequence). The sample consisted of peripheral blood or thyroid tissue (not recorded which). The chain combines TRBV7-9 with TRBJ2-7, with D unresolved. This TCR derives from an adult man with Graves' disease, either hyperthyroidism or ophthalmopathy (not recorded which). For the CDR3, the DNA is TGTGCCAGCAGCTTAGGGAAGAGCTCCTACGAGCAGTACTTC. As protein: CASSLGKSSYEQYF.